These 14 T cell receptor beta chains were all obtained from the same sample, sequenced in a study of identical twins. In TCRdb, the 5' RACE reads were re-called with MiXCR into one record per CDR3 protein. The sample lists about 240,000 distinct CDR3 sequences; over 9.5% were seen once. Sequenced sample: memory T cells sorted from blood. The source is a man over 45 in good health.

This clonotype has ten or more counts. CDR3 sequence: CSAPGWSGTDTQYF. The CDR3 coding sequence is TGCAGTGCCCCCGGCTGGAGCGGGACAGATACGCAGTATTTT. This chain joins TRBV20-1 and TRBJ2-3; TRBD2 is a possible D gene (6 bases). From germline, CDR1 is DFQATT and CDR2 SNEGSKA (reference sequence). V was cut by 6 bases and J by 3 bases, with 16 bases left in between. This CDR3 has 14 amino acids.

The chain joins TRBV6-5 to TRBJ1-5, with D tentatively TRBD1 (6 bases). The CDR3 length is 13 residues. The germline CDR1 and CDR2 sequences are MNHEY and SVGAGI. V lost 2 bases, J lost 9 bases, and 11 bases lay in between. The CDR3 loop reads CASSYVRGGPQHF. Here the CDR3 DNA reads TGTGCCAGCAGTTACGTCAGGGGAGGGCCCCAGCATTTT.

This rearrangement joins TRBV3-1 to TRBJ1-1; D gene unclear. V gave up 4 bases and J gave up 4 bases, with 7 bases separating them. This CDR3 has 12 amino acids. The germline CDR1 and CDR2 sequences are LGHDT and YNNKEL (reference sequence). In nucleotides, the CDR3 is TGTGCCAGCAGCCGGATGGGCACTGAAGCTTTCTTT. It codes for CASSRMGTEAFF. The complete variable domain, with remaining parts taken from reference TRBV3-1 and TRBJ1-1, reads DTAVSQTPKYLVTQMGNDKSIKCEQNLGHDTMYWYKQDSKKFLKIMFSYNNKELIINETVPNRFSPKSPDKAHLNLHINSLELGDSAVYFCASSRMGTEAFFGQGTRLTVV.

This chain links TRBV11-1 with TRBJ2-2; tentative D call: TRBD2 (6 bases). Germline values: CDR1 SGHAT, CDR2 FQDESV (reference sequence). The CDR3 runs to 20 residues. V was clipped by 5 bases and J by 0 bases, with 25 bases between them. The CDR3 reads CASSRRGIGLQATNTGELFF. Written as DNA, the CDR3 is TGTGCCAGCAGCCGGAGGGGCATAGGACTCCAGGCGACGAACACCGGGGAGCTGTTTTTT.

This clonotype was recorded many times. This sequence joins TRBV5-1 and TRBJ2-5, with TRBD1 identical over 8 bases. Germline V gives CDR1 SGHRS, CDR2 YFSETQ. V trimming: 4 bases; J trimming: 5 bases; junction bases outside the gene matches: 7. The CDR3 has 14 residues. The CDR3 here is CASSASTGGETQYF. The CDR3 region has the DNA TGCGCCAGCAGCGCGTCTACAGGGGGGGAGACCCAGTACTTC.

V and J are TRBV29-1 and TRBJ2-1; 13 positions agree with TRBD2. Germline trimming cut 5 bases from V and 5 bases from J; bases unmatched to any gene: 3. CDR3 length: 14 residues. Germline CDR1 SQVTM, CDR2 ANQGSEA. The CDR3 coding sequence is TGCAGCGTTCAGACTAGCGGGAGGAACAATGAGCAGTTCTTC. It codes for CSVQTSGRNNEQFF.

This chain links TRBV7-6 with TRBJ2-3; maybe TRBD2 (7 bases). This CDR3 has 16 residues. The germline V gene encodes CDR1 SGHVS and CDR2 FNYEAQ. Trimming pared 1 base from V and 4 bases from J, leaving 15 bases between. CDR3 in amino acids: CASSLGRQGRADTQYF. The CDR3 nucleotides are TGTGCCAGCAGCTTAGGCCGGCAGGGGAGGGCAGATACGCAGTATTTT.

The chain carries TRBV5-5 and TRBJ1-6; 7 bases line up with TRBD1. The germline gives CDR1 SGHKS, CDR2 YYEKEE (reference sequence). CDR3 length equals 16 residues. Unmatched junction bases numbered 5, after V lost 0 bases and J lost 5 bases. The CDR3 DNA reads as TGTGCCAGCAGCTTGGGGTCAGGGGGGGATAATTCACCCCTCCACTTT. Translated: CASSLGSGGDNSPLHF.

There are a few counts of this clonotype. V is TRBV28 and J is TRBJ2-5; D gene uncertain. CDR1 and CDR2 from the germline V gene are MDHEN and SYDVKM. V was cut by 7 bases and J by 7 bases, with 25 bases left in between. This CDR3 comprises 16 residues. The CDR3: CASTSKGSGSSGTQYF. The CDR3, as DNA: TGTGCCAGCACCTCGAAAGGTAGTGGGTCTTCAGGGACCCAGTACTTC.

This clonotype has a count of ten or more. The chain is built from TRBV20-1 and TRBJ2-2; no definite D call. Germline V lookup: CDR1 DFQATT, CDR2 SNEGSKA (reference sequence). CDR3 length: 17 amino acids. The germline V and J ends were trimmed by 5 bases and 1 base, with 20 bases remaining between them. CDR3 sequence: CSALPLALDLNTGELFF. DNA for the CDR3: TGCAGTGCTTTACCCTTAGCTCTCGACTTGAACACCGGGGAGCTGTTTTTT.

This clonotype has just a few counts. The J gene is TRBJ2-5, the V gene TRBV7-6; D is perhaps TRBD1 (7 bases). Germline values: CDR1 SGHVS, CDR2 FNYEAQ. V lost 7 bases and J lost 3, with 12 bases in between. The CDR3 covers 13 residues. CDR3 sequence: CASTQGRKETQYF. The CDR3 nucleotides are TGTGCCAGCACACAGGGGAGGAAAGAGACCCAGTACTTC.

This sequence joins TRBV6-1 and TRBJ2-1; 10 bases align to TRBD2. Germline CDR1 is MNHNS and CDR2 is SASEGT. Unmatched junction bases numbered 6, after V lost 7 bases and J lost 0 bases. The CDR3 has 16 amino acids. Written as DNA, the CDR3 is TGTGCCAGCAAGCTAGGACTAGCGGACTCCTACAATGAGCAGTTCTTC. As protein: CASKLGLADSYNEQFF.

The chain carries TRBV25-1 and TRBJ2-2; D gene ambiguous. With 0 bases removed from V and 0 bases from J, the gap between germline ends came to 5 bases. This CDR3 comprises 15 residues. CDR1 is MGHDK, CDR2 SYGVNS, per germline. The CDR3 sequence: CASSEYGPNTGELFF. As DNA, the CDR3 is TGTGCCAGCAGTGAATATGGTCCGAACACCGGGGAGCTGTTTTTT. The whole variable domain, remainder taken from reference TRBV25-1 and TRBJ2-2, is EADIYQTPRYLVIGTGKKITLECSQTMGHDKMYWYQQDPGMELHLIHYSYGVNSTEKGDLSSESTVSRIRTEHFPLTLESARPSHTSQYLCASSEYGPNTGELFFGEGSRLTVL.

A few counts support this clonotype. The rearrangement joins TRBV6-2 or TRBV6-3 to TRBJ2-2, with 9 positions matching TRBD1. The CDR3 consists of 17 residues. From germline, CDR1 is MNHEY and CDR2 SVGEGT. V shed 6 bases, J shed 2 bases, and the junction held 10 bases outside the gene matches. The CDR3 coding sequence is TGTGCCAGCAGCACAGGACCGGGACAGGGAAACACCGGGGAGCTGTTTTTT. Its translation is CASSTGPGQGNTGELFF.